The next 3 T cell receptor beta chains were all read from a single sample in a study of control samples from healthy donors and cancer patients (dated by TCRdb to 2018 to 2021). Libraries came from the immunoSEQ multiplex PCR assay. TCRdb took this table from immuneACCESS and kept in-frame rearrangements with V and J called. Such tables lack part of the clones; where checked against another copy, unresolved V genes explain under half of the gap, and the rest is unexplained. The sample's own table lists around 190,000 clones. The ten largest clones add up to more than 2% of the sample. The sample comprised blood. The receptors originated from a woman aged 25 to 39 in good health.

The chain recombines TRBV27 with TRBJ2-1; 9 positions agree with TRBD2. V lost 3 bases and J lost 0; bases outside the gene matches: 6. The CDR3 is made up of 17 amino acids. The germline CDR1 and CDR2 sequences are MNHEY and SMNVEV (reference sequence). DNA of the CDR3: TGTGCCAGCAGTTTGGGGGTAGCGGGGGCCTCCTACAATGAGCAGTTCTTC. It specifies CASSLGVAGASYNEQFF.

The rearrangement joins TRBV7-2 to TRBJ2-7; the match to TRBD1 covers 8 bases. The CDR3 has 14 amino acids. The germline gives CDR1 SGHTA, CDR2 FQGNSA. V lost 5 bases to trimming and J lost 5 bases; unmatched junction nucleotides: 8. DNA of the CDR3: TGTGCCAGCAGCAGAGGACAGGGCCACCACGAGCAGTACTTC. The encoded protein is CASSRGQGHHEQYF. The variable domain in full, with the rest retrieved from reference TRBV7-2 and TRBJ2-7, is GAGVSQSPSNKVTEKGKDVELRCDPISGHTALYWYRQSLGQGLEFLIYFQGNSAPDKSGLPSDRFSAERTGGSVSTLTIQRTQQEDSAVYLCASSRGQGHHEQYFGPGTRLTVT.

V is TRBV7-3 and J is TRBJ2-1; no clear D. V dropped 5 bases and J dropped 9 bases, with 11 bases sitting between them. The CDR3 spans 12 residues. Germline CDR1 and CDR2: SGHTA and FQGTGA. As DNA, the CDR3 is TGTGCCAGCAGCCCCGGCTTAGGTGAGCAGTTCTTC. This translates into CASSPGLGEQFF.